This section outlines one T cell receptor beta chain sequence together with its context. Its antigen specificity is not known. No base quality information exists; no much larger clone differs at one position. Trimming takes 2 bases from V and 4 bases from J, and the germline ends sit 11 bases apart. The CDR3 contains 14 residues, cysteine and phenylalanine counted. Kept here is only the CDR3 DNA, which spans 42 bases and is read in frame from base 1. Taken from the germline V gene, the CDR1 and CDR2 loops are SNHLY and FYNNEI. The sample is drawn from a study of T cell repertoires in ileal Crohn's disease (dated by TCRdb to about 2019). For the wider study: At the time of surgery, about a third of patients were active smokers, and the median duration of disease was around eight years. A Rutgeerts score higher than i0 was the definition used for endoscopic postoperative recurrence. A total of about 170 mucosal samples from approximately 60 patients were sequenced, with samples obtained at several locations on the surgical specimen and at postoperative endoscopy. Every patient underwent surgery because of a complication, which was stricturing disease in around 60% and penetrating disease in roughly 40%. About half of the patients received postoperative therapy: about a dozen received thiopurines and roughly 19 received anti-TNF agents. The study ran alongside a multicentre cohort designed to identify predictors of early endoscopic recurrence after ileocolonic resection. The TCR repertoire was analysed in approximately 60 patients with Crohn's disease drawn from a prospective multicentre cohort. The investigation overall reported the following: Higher percentages of high-frequency clones at the time of surgery were linked to endoscopic recurrence, and every patient with clonality above 26.8% (18/57) had recurrence. Sorted CD8 T cells carried more high-frequency clones than CD4 T cells, suggesting mucosal expansions were mainly CD8. Only a subgroup of patients, of unstated size, had their mucosal CD4 and CD8 T cells sorted and sequenced. A significantly higher proportion of clonal expansions was observed in active smokers at surgery than in non-smokers (about 25% vs 18%, p=0.02).

Adults with ileal or ileocolonic Crohn's disease and an indication for ileocolonic resection were eligible for inclusion. Whole ileal mucosal biopsies were stored frozen at -80°C before DNA extraction. A TRizol-based method was used to extract genomic DNA from the frozen whole biopsies, and the DNA was quantified with a NanoDrop 2000 spectrophotometer. Roughly 540 nanograms of biopsy DNA per sample were submitted for commercial TCRB immunosequencing. CDR3 regions were amplified from genomic DNA by Adaptive Biotechnology using a two-step, amplification bias-controlled multiplex PCR. The first PCR used primers for every V and J gene segment; the second PCR added barcodes and Illumina adapters. CDR3 libraries were sequenced using an Illumina instrument. The published analysis was carried out like this. Vendor-provided pipelines were combined with custom analysis of raw data in R/Bioconductor under R version 3.3.0. Clonality, which ranges from 0 to 1, was calculated as the inverse of the normalised Shannon entropy across all productive clones. High-frequency clones were defined as the repertoire share of the top 100 clones, retaining only clones passing a 95% confidence test. Overlap between samples was measured with the Morisita-Horn index, while repertoire diversity was measured with the Simpson index. Here the immuneACCESS table is served through TCRdb, limited to in-frame sequences with V and J called. Missing clones are a known gap in these copies; in checked studies unresolved V genes cover under half, and the rest lacks a known reason. V and J calls and clone size are given by that table; D and trimming were obtained from the DNA. In this sample the table shows 15,000 or so clones, 88% of which occur a single time. The ten biggest clones cover 5.5% to 7% of the sample.

This receptor was taken from an adult with Crohn's disease. Sequencing was carried out using ileal tissue. The chain is made from TRBV2 and TRBJ1-2; the D segment cannot be called with confidence. The DNA sequence is as follows: TGTGCCAGCAGTGAATCAGGATCTGGCTATGGCTACACCTTC. Its translation is CASSESGSGYGYTF.